The next 5 T cell receptor beta chains were all read from a single sample in a study of blood T cell repertoires in COVID-19. Assay used: immunoSEQ multiplex PCR; TCRdb lists only in-frame clones, some missing. The data contain approximately 160,000 clones, roughly 80% of them singletons. Sequenced: PBMCs or T cells enriched from blood (not recorded which). The origin of the receptors is a man in his fifties who had recovered from COVID-19.

In DNA, the CDR3 is TGTGCCTGGAATGGGGGGACAGGGGGGCTCACGTCGCAGTTCTTC. Protein sequence: CAWNGGTGGLTSQFF. V gene TRBV30 combines with J gene TRBJ2-1; 11 positions agree with TRBD1. Germline loops: CDR1 GTSNPN, CDR2 SVGIG (reference sequence). CDR3 length equals 15 residues. J gave up 12 bases and V 4 bases, and 14 bases lay outside the gene matches.

This clone was counted between two and nine times. The gene calls are TRBV27 and TRBJ2-1; 16 nucleotides match TRBD2. CDR1 is MNHEY and CDR2 is SMNVEV in the germline V gene (reference sequence). The CDR3 is made up of 19 amino acids. Germline trimming cut 5 bases from V and 2 bases from J; bases unmatched to any gene: 9. The CDR3 DNA reads TGTGCCAGCAGTATAGATCCGGGACTAGCGGGGGGGCCCTACAATGAGCAGTTCTTC. It yields the protein CASSIDPGLAGGPYNEQFF.

The chain joins TRBV6-4 to TRBJ2-7; tentatively, D is TRBD2 (7 bases). The germline gives CDR1 MRHNA, CDR2 SNTAGT. This CDR3 has 14 amino acids. V lost 2 bases and J 5 bases, leaving 13 bases between the germline ends. CDR3 sequence: CASSDEGGFHEQYF. The CDR3 bases are TGTGCCAGCAGTGACGAGGGGGGGTTCCACGAGCAGTACTTC.

This clone was seen a handful of times. The chain has TRBV9 and TRBJ1-5; perhaps TRBD1 as D (6 bases). The CDR3 spans 15 residues. The germline gives CDR1 SGDLS, CDR2 YYNGEE. Trimming took off 0 bases at V and 7 bases at J, with 14 bases between the two ends. The CDR3 protein is CASSVGTTTGQPQHF. The CDR3 bases are TGTGCCAGCAGCGTAGGGACGACGACAGGACAGCCCCAGCATTTT.

The chain links TRBV5-1 to TRBJ2-1; 9 bases are a match to TRBD1. V gave up 2 bases and J gave up 7 bases; unmatched junction bases: 10. CDR1 is SGHRS, CDR2 YFSETQ, per germline. The CDR3 totals 16 residues. CDR3 nucleotide sequence: TGCGCCAGCAGCTTCTCCGTGGACAGGGGTTGGAATGAGCAGTTCTTC. Translating gives CASSFSVDRGWNEQFF.